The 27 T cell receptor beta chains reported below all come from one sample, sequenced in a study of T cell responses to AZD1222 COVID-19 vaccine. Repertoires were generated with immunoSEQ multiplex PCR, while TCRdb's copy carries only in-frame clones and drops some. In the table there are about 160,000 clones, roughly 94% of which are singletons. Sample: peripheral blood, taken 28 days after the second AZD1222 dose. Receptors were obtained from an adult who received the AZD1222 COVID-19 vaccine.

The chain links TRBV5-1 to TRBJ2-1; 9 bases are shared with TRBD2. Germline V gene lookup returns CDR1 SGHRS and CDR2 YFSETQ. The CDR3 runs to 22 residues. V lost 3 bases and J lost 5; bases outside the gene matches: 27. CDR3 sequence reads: CASSSGTGPSREGRLHHNEQFF. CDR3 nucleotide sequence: TGCGCCAGCAGCTCCGGGACGGGCCCCTCGCGGGAGGGTCGTCTTCACCACAATGAGCAGTTCTTC. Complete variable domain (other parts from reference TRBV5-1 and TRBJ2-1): KAGVTQTPRYLIKTRGQQVTLSCSPISGHRSVSWYQQTPGQGLQFLFEYFSETQRNKGNFPGRFSGRQFSNSRSEMNVSTLELGDSALYLCASSSGTGPSREGRLHHNEQFFGPGTRLTVL.

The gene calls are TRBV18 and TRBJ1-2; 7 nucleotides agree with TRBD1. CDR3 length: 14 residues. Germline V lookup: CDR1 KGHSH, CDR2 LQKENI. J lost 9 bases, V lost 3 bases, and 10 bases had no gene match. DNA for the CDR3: TGTGCCAGCTCACCTTCCGGGACAGAGCAAAGCTACACCTTC. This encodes CASSPSGTEQSYTF. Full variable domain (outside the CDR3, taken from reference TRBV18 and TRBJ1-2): NAGVMQNPRHLVRRRGQEARLRCSPMKGHSHVYWYRQLPEEGLKFMVYLQKENIIDESGMPKERFSAEFPKEGPSILRIQQVVRGDSAAYFCASSPSGTEQSYTFGSGTRLTVV.

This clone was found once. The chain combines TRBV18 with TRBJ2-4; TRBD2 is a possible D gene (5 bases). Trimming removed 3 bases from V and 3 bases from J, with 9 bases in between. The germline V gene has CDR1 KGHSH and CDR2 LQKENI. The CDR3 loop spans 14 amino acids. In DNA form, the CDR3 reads TGTGCCAGCTCACCGGAGGACGACAAAAACATTCAGTACTTC. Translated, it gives CASSPEDDKNIQYF.

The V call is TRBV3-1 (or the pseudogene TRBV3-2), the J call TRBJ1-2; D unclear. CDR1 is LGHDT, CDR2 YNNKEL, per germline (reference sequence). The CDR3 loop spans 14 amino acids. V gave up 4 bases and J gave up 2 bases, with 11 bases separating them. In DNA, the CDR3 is TGTGCCAGCAGCCCCGGTCTGGGGAACTATGGCTACACCTTC. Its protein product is CASSPGLGNYGYTF.

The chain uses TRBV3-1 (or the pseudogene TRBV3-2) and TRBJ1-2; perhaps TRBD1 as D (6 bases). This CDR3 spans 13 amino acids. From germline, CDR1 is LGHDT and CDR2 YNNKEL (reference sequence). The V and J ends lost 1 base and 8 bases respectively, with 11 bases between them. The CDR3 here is CASSQGGAVGYTF. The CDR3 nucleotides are TGTGCCAGCAGCCAAGGGGGGGCGGTGGGCTACACCTTC.

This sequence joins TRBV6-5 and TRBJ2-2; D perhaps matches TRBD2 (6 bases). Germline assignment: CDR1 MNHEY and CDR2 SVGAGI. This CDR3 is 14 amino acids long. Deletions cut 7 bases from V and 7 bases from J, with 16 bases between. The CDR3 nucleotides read TGTGCCAGCACCCCCCACGGGGGAGACGGGGAGCTGTTTTTT. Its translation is CASTPHGGDGELFF.

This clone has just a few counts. CDR3 sequence (DNA): TGTGCCAGCAGCCCCCGGACAGGGTTTAACTATGGCTACACCTTC. As protein: CASSPRTGFNYGYTF. The chain carries TRBV7-9 and TRBJ1-2; 8 positions match TRBD1. Trimming took 5 bases from V and 1 from J; bases not matched to a gene: 6. This CDR3 spans 15 amino acids. Per germline, CDR1 SEHNR and CDR2 FQNEAQ (reference sequence).

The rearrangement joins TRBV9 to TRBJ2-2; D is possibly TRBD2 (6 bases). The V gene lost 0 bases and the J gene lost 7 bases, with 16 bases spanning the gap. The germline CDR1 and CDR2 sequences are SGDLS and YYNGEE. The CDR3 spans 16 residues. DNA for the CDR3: TGTGCCAGCAGCGTAGGAGGGAGGCCCCCCGACGGGGAGCTGTTTTTT. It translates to CASSVGGRPPDGELFF.

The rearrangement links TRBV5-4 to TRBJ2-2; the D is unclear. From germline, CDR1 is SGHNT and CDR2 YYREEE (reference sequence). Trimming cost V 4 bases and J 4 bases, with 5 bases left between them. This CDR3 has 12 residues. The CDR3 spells CASSGVTGELFF. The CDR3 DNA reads TGTGCCAGCAGCGGGGTCACCGGGGAGCTGTTTTTT.

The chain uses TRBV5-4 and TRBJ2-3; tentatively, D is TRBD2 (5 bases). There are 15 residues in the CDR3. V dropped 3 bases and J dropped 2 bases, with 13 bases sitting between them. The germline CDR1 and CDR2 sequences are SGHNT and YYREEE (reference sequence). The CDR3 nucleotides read TGTGCCAGCAGCTACGGACTGGTTTCCACAGATACGCAGTATTTT. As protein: CASSYGLVSTDTQYF.

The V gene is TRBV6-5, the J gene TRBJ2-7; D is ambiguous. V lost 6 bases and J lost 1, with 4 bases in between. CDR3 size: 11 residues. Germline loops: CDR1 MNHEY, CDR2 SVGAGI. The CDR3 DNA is TGTGCCAGCAGGGAGTCCTACGAGCAGTACTTC. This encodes CASRESYEQYF.

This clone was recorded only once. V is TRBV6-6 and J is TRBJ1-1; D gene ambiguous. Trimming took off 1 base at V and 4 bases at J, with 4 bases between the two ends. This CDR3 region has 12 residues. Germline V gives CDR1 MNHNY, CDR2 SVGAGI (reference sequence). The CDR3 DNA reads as TGTGCCAGCAGTTACTTGGGCACTGAAGCTTTCTTT. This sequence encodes CASSYLGTEAFF.

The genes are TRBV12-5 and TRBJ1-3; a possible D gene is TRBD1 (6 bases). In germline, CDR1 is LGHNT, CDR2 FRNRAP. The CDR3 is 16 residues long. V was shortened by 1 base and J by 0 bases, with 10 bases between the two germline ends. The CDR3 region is CASGLEGGGSGNTIYF. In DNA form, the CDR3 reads TGTGCTAGTGGTTTGGAAGGGGGAGGCTCTGGAAACACCATATATTTT.

CDR3 nucleotide sequence: TGTGCCAGCAGCTTAGATCAATGGTTTTCAGCATCTGGAAACACCATATATTTT. Amino acids: CASSLDQWFSASGNTIYF. The chain combines TRBV7-9 with TRBJ1-3; D not resolved. This CDR3 is 18 amino acids long. Germline V gene data show CDR1 as SEHNR and CDR2 as FQNEAQ (reference sequence). Between the trimmed V and J ends, which lost 1 base and 1 base, there was a span of 17 bases.

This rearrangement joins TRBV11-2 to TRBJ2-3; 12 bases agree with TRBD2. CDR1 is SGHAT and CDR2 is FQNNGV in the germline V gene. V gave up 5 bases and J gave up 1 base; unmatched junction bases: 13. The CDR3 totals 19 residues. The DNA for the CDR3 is TGTGCCAGCAGCGGAGAGAGACTAGCGGGAGTCAGGGGCACAGATACGCAGTATTTT. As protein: CASSGERLAGVRGTDTQYF.

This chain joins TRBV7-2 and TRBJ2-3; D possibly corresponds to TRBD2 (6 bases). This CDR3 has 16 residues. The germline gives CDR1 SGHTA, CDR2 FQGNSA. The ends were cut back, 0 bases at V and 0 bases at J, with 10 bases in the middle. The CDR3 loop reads CASSLAGGMSTDTQYF. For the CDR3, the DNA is TGTGCCAGCAGCTTAGCGGGAGGAATGAGCACAGATACGCAGTATTTT.

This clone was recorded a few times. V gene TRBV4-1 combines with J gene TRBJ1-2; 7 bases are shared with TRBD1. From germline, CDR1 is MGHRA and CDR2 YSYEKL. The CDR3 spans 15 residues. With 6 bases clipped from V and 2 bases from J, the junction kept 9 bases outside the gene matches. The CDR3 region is CASRPWTGENYGYTF. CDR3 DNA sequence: TGCGCCAGCAGGCCTTGGACAGGAGAAAACTATGGCTACACCTTC.

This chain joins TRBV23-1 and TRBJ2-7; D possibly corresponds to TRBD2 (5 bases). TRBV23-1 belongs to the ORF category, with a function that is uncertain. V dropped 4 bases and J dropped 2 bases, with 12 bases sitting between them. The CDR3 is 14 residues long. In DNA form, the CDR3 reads TGCGCCAGCAGTCGAACTAGTCGTCCCTACGAGCAGTACTTC. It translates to CASSRTSRPYEQYF.

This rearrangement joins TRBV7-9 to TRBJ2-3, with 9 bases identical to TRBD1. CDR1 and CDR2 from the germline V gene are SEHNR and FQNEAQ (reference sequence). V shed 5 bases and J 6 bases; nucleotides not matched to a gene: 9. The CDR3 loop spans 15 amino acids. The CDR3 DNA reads TGTGCCAGCAGCCGATCCGGGACAGGGAGCGATACGCAGTATTTT. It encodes CASSRSGTGSDTQYF.

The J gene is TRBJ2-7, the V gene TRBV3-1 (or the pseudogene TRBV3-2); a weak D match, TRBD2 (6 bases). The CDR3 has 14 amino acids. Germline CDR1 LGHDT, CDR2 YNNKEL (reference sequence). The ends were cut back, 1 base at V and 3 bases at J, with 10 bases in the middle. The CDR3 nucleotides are TGTGCCAGCAGCCAAGCTTCTAGCGACTACGAGCAGTACTTC. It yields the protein CASSQASSDYEQYF.

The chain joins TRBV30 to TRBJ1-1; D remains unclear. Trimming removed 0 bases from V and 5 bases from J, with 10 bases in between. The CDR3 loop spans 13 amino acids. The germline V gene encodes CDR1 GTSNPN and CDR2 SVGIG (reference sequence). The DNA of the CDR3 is TGTGCCTGGAGTGTTACTCCGTTGACTGAAGCTTTCTTT. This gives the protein CAWSVTPLTEAFF.

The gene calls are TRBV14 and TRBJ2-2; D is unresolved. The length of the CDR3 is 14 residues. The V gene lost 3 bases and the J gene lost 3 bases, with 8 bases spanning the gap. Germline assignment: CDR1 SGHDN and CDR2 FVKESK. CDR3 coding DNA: TGTGCCAGCAGCCACACTCCTTACACCGGGGAGCTGTTTTTT. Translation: CASSHTPYTGELFF.

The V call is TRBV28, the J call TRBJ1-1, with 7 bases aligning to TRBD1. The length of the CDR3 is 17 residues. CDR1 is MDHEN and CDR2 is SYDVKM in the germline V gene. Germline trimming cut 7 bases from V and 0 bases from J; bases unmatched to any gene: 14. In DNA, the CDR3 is TGTGCCAGCACCTCCCCGGGTAGGGGGCGAATGAACACTGAAGCTTTCTTT. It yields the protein CASTSPGRGRMNTEAFF.

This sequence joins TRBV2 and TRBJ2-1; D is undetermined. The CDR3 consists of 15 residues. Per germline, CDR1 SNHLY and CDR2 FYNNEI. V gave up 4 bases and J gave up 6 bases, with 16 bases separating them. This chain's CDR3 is CASSGVGTYLNEQFF. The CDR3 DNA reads TGTGCCAGCAGTGGGGTGGGAACATATCTCAATGAGCAGTTCTTC.

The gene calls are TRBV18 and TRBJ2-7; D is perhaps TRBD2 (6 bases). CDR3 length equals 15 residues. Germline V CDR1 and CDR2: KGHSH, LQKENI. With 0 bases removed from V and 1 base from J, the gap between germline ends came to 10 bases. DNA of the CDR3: TGTGCCAGCTCACCACCCAATGCGGGGTCCTACGAGCAGTACTTC. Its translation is CASSPPNAGSYEQYF.

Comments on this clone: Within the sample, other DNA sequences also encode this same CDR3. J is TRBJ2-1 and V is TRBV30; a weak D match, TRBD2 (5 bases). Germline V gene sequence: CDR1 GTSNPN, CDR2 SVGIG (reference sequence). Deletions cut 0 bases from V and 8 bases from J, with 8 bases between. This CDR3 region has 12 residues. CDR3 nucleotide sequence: TGTGCCTGGAGTGTTTCCGGGGATGAGCAGTTCTTC. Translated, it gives CAWSVSGDEQFF.

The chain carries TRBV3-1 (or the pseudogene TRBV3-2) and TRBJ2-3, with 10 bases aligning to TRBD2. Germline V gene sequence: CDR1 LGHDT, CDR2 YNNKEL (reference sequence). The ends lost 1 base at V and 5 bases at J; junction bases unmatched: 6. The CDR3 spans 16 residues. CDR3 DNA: TGTGCCAGCAGCCAAGTGTGGCGACTAGCGGGAGATACGCAGTATTTT. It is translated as CASSQVWRLAGDTQYF.